A selection of T cell receptor beta chains follows, all from one sample in a study of spatial heterogeneity in lung cancer. TCRdb independently ran MiXCR on the 5' RACE reads; one entry per CDR3 protein. The sample has 9,500 to 12,000 distinct CDR3 sequences, 21% seen once; the top ten hold 35% to 50%. The sequencing used PBMCs, collected at follow-up. The receptors shown here come from a male donor with early-stage non-small cell lung cancer. CDR3s leave out the opening cysteine and the closing phenylalanine or tryptophan. The D gene is left open where the match is weak.

cdr3_length d_call v_call cdr3_aa
11 TRBD1 TRBV10-3 AIGSRDRDGYT
13 TRBD1 TRBV7-2 ASSFRGTGDGEQY
10 . TRBV20-1 SATRDGHEQY
9 . TRBV10-3 AISEGAPLH
9 . TRBV6-5 ASRDPNTQY
14 TRBD2 TRBV7-6 ASSRGGKLSSYEQY
15 . TRBV20-1 SARDQRGRITNEKLF
12 . TRBV18 ASSRGAANTEAF
14 . TRBV4-3 ASSQEFGVFGQPQH
13 . TRBV5-1 ASSLVGGSNQPQH
12 . TRBV7-9 ASSWRVGTDTQY
11 . TRBV7-2 ASSLEKRGAQY
12 TRBD2 TRBV10-3 AIRTASGSNEQF
12 . TRBV20-1 SAWGHQGAYEQY
15 . TRBV4-1 ASSQGEGSAMNTEAF
11 . TRBV24-1 ATSEASRTESF
12 . TRBV5-4 ASSPTPSTDTQY
13 . TRBV10-1 ASRKGGLTYNEQF
12 . TRBV29-1 SVEGLGPSYEQY
13 . TRBV12-3/TRBV12-4 ASSFFLVLPGELF
11 . TRBV6-6 ASSYSTAGGYT
13 . TRBV28 ASSLRSTGRTEAF
11 . TRBV5-1 ASSLGENEKLF
13 TRBD2 TRBV7-2 ASSFRGGAGDTQY
15 . TRBV4-1 ASSQGAFGTAGNTIY
14 TRBD1 TRBV18 ASSPLGQGVGQPQH
11 . TRBV20-1 SARDWGHDTQY
10 . TRBV4-3 ASSYSRNEQY
13 TRBD1 TRBV5-1 ASSLGQGAGQPQH